One TCR beta chain is described in this entry. The target of this receptor is not known. Nothing much larger sits one base from this clone, and base qualities are not available. Repertoires were sampled repeatedly over the course of chemoradiotherapy, so clonal expansion could be followed in the tumor microenvironment. The data derive from a study of chemoradiotherapy in HPV16-positive cancers (dated by TCRdb to between 2021 and 2022). About the study as a whole: Using functional T-cell assays on cells from a couple of HPV16-positive patients, the researchers defined candidate HPV-specific T-cell clones and common TCR motifs. The study set out to ask whether T-cell immunity against the HPV oncoproteins E6 and E7 changes over the course of chemoradiotherapy and whether that immunity affects survival. Next, the candidate HPV-specific TCRs and motifs were followed in TCR repertoires from roughly 90 patients with HPV-related cancers. Study-wide conclusions, independent of this receptor: Expansion of candidate HPV-specific clones and E7-related TCR motifs was observed in the tumor microenvironment during treatment, whereas no such expansion was observed for non-HPV-specific T cells. Improved recurrence-free survival in HPV16-positive patients was associated with expansion of HPV-responsive T cells during chemoradiotherapy. The functional definition of HPV-specific T cells was derived from only a couple of HPV16-positive patients, and the survival association was reported for HPV16-positive patients.

V loses 6 bases, J loses 5 bases, and the germline ends lie 8 bases apart. The CDR3, from cysteine to phenylalanine, totals 11 residues. Only the CDR3 DNA is retained, 33 bases long and in frame from the first base. CDR1 SGHRS and CDR2 YFSETQ are derived from the germline V gene. Receptor libraries were prepared by the immunoSEQ multiplex PCR assay. As stored in TCRdb, this immuneACCESS dataset retains in-frame rearrangements with V and J assigned. A fraction of the clones does not appear; measured against another copy, unresolved V genes explain less than half of the discrepancy, and the remainder lacks a known reason. The sample profile shows some 11,000 clones; more than 85% of them were found once. 5% to 6% of the sample is taken by the ten largest.

The chain joins TRBV5-1 to TRBJ2-5, with the D gene uncertain. The specimen comprised blood, sampled from a patient who underwent chemoradiotherapy. The clonotype originates from a human donor with HPV-associated anogenital cancer. The nucleotide sequence is TGCGCCAGCAAGGTAATCGAGACCCAGTACTTC. Its translation reads: CASKVIETQYF. The CDR3, completed at both ends by the reference TRBV5-1 and TRBJ2-5 genes, gives the full variable domain KAGVTQTPRYLIKTRGQQVTLSCSPISGHRSVSWYQQTPGQGLQFLFEYFSETQRNKGNFPGRFSGRQFSNSRSEMNVSTLELGDSALYLCASKVIETQYFGPGTRLLVL.